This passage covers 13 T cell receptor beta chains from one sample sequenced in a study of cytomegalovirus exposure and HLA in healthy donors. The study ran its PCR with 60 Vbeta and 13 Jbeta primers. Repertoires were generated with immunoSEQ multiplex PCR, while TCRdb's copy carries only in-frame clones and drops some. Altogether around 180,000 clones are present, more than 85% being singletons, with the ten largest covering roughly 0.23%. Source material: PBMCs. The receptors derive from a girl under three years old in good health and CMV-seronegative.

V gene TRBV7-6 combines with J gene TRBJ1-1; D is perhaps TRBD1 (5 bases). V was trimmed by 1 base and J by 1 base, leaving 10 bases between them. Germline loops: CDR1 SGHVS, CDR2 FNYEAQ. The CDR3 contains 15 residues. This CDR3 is CASSLVGEKNTEAFF. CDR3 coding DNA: TGTGCCAGCAGCTTAGTAGGGGAAAAGAACACTGAAGCTTTCTTT.

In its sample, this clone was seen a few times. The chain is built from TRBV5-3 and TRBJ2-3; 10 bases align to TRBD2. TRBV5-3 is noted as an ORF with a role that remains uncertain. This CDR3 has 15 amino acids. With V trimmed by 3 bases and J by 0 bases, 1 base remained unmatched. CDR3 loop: CARSSSGGSTDTQYF. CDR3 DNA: TGTGCCAGAAGCTCTAGCGGGGGAAGCACAGATACGCAGTATTTT.

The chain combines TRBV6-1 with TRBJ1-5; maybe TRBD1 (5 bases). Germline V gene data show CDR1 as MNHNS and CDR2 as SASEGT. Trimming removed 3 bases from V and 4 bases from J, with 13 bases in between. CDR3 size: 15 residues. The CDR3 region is CASSDSRGTNQPQHF. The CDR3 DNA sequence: TGTGCCAGCAGTGATTCTAGGGGTACTAATCAGCCCCAGCATTTT.

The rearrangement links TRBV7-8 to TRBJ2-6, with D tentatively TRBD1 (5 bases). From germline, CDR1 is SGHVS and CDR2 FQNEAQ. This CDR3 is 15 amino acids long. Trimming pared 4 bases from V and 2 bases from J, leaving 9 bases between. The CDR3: CASSSPRAGANVLTF. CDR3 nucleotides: TGTGCCAGCAGCTCCCCCAGGGCTGGGGCCAACGTCCTGACTTTC.

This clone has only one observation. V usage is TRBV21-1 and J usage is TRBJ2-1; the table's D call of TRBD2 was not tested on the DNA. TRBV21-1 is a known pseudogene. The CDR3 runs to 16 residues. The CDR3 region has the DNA TGTGCCAGCAGCAAAGTGGGGGGAGGTAGGCTAAATGAGCAGTTCTTC. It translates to CASSKVGGGRLNEQFF.

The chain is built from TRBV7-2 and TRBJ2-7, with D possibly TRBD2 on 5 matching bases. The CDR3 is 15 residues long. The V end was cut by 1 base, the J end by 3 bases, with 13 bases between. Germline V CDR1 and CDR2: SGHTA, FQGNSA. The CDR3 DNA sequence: TGTGCCAGCAGCTTAGTCGGGGAATTGGGCTACGAGCAGTACTTC. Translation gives CASSLVGELGYEQYF.

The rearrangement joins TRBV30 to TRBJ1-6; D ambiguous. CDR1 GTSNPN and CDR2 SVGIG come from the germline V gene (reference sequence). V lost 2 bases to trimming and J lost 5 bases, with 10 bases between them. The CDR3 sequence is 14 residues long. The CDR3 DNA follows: TGTGCCTGGAGTCGGCAGGCACATAATTCACCCCTCCACTTT. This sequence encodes CAWSRQAHNSPLHF.

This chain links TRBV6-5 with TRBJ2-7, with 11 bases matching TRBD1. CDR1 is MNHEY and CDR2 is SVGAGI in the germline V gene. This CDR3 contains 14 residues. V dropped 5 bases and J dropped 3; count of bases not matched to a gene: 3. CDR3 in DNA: TGTGCCAGCAGTGGGACAGGGGGGGACTACGAGCAGTACTTC. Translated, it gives CASSGTGGDYEQYF.

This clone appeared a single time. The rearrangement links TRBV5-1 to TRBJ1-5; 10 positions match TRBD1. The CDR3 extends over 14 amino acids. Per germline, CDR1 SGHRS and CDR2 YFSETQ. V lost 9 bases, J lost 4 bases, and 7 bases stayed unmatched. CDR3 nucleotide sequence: TGCGCCATCGGACAGGGGGGTCGTAATCAGCCCCAGCATTTT. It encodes CAIGQGGRNQPQHF.

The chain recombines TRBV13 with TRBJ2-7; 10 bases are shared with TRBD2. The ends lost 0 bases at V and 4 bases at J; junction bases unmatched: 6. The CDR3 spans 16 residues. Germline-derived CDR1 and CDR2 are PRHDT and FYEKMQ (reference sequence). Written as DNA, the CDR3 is TGTGCCAGCAGCTTAGGCGGTTCACTAGCGGGATACGAGCAGTACTTC. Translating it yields CASSLGGSLAGYEQYF. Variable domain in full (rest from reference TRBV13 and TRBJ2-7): AAGVIQSPRHLIKEKRETATLKCYPIPRHDTVYWYQQGPGQDPQFLISFYEKMQSDKGSIPDRFSAQQFSDYHSELNMSSLELGDSALYFCASSLGGSLAGYEQYFGPGTRLTVT.

The DNA of the CDR3 is TGTGCCAGCAGCAAAGTCCCTCGGGGGTACTATAATTCACCCCTCCACTTT. Protein: CASSKVPRGYYNSPLHF. This chain joins TRBV21-1 and TRBJ1-6. TRBV21-1 is annotated as a pseudogene. The CDR3 has 17 residues.

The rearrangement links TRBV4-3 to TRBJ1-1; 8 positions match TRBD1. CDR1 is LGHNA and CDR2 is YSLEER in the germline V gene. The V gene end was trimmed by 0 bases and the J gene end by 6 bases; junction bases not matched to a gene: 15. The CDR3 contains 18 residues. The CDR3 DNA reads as TGCGCCAGCAGCCAAGATCTGACAGGGGTTGTTCGGAGCCCTGAAGCTTTCTTT. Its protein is CASSQDLTGVVRSPEAFF.

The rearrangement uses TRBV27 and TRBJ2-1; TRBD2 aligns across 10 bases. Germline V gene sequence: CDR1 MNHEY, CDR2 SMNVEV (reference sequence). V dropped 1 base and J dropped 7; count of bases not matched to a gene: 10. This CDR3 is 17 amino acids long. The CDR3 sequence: CASSLYVSAGGRNEQFF. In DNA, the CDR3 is TGTGCCAGCAGTTTATACGTTTCAGCGGGGGGGCGAAATGAGCAGTTCTTC.